This is a list of T cell receptor beta chains from one sample in a study of cytomegalovirus exposure and HLA in healthy donors. Produced via immunoSEQ multiplex PCR; TCRdb's table is partial and in-frame only. Listed are around 140,000 clones; roughly 1.6% falls within the top ten. Sequenced input: PBMCs. All receptors derive from a woman aged 40 to 50 in good health and CMV-seronegative. CDR3s include the opening cysteine and the closing phenylalanine or tryptophan. The D gene is left open where the match is weak.

d_call j_call v_call cdr3_nt cdr3_aa
- TRBJ2-2 TRBV7-2 TGTGCCAGCAGCTTATGGGGGGCCGGGGAGCTGTTTTTT CASSLWGAGELFF
- TRBJ2-3 TRBV18 TGTGCCAGCTCACCCCAAAGACAGCCAGATACGCAGTATTTT CASSPQRQPDTQYF
- TRBJ1-1 TRBV6-6 TGTGCCAGCAACCCGGGGAGGGACACTGAAGCTTTCTTT CASNPGRDTEAFF
TRBD1 TRBJ1-1 TRBV5-4 TGTGCCAGCAGCTTGACGAAGGGGGCCGCCAGGAACACTGAAGCTTTCTTT CASSLTKGAARNTEAFF
- TRBJ1-1 TRBV5-1 TGCGCCAGCAGCTTGGGGGTGAGGATCGGTGAAGCTTTCTTT CASSLGVRIGEAFF
TRBD1 TRBJ2-7 TRBV5-1 TGCGCCAGTTCCGTAGGGGCAGGGGGCGGCGAGCAGTACTTC CASSVGAGGGEQYF
- TRBJ2-6 TRBV2 TGTGCCAGCACCGCACAGTTTTACTCTGGGGCCAACGTCCTGACTTTC CASTAQFYSGANVLTF
TRBD2 TRBJ2-5 TRBV5-4 TGTGCCAGCAGCCTTCCCGGGGCGGGGGGCCAAGAGACCCAGTACTTC CASSLPGAGGQETQYF
TRBD1 TRBJ1-5 TRBV29-1 TGCAGCGTCGGCACGACAGGGCCAGGTCAGCCCCAGCATTTT CSVGTTGPGQPQHF
- TRBJ2-1 TRBV6-5 TGTGCCAGCAGTTTAAACCGGGTTTACAATGAGCAGTTCTTC CASSLNRVYNEQFF
- TRBJ1-1 TRBV18 TGTGCCAGCTCACCCACAGGCCGGTCCACTGAAGCTTTCTTT CASSPTGRSTEAFF
- TRBJ1-4 TRBV28 TGTGCCAGCCTAGGAGAAAAACTGTTTTTT CASLGEKLFF
- TRBJ1-1 TRBV10-2 TGCGCCAGCAGTGCGTACACTGAAGCTTTCTTT CASSAYTEAFF
- TRBJ1-2 TRBV5-1 TGCGCCAGCAGCTTGGAAGCTTACGGCTATGGCTACACCTTC CASSLEAYGYGYTF
- TRBJ1-2 TRBV18 TGTGCCAGCTCACCTTTTATGGACAGCAACTATGGCTACACCTTC CASSPFMDSNYGYTF
- TRBJ1-2 TRBV18 TGTGCCAGCTCAAACAACAGGGAAGGCTACACCTTC CASSNNREGYTF